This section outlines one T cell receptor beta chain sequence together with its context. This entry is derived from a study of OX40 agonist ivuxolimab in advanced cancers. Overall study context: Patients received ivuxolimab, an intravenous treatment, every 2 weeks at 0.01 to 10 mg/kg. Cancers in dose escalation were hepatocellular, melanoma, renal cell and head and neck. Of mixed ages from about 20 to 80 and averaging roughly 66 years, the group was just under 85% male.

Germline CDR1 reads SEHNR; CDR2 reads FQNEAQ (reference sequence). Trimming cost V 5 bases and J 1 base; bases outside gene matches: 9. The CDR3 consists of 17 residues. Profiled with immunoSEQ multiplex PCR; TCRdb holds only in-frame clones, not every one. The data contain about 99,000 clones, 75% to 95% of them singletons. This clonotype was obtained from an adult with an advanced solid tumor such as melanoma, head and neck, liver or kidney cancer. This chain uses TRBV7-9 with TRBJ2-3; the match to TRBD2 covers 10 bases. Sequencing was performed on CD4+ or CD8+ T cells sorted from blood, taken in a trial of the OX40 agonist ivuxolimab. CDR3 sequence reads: CASSPLTGTSGTDTQYF. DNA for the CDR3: TGTGCCAGCAGCCCTTTGACCGGGACTAGCGGCACAGATACGCAGTATTTT.